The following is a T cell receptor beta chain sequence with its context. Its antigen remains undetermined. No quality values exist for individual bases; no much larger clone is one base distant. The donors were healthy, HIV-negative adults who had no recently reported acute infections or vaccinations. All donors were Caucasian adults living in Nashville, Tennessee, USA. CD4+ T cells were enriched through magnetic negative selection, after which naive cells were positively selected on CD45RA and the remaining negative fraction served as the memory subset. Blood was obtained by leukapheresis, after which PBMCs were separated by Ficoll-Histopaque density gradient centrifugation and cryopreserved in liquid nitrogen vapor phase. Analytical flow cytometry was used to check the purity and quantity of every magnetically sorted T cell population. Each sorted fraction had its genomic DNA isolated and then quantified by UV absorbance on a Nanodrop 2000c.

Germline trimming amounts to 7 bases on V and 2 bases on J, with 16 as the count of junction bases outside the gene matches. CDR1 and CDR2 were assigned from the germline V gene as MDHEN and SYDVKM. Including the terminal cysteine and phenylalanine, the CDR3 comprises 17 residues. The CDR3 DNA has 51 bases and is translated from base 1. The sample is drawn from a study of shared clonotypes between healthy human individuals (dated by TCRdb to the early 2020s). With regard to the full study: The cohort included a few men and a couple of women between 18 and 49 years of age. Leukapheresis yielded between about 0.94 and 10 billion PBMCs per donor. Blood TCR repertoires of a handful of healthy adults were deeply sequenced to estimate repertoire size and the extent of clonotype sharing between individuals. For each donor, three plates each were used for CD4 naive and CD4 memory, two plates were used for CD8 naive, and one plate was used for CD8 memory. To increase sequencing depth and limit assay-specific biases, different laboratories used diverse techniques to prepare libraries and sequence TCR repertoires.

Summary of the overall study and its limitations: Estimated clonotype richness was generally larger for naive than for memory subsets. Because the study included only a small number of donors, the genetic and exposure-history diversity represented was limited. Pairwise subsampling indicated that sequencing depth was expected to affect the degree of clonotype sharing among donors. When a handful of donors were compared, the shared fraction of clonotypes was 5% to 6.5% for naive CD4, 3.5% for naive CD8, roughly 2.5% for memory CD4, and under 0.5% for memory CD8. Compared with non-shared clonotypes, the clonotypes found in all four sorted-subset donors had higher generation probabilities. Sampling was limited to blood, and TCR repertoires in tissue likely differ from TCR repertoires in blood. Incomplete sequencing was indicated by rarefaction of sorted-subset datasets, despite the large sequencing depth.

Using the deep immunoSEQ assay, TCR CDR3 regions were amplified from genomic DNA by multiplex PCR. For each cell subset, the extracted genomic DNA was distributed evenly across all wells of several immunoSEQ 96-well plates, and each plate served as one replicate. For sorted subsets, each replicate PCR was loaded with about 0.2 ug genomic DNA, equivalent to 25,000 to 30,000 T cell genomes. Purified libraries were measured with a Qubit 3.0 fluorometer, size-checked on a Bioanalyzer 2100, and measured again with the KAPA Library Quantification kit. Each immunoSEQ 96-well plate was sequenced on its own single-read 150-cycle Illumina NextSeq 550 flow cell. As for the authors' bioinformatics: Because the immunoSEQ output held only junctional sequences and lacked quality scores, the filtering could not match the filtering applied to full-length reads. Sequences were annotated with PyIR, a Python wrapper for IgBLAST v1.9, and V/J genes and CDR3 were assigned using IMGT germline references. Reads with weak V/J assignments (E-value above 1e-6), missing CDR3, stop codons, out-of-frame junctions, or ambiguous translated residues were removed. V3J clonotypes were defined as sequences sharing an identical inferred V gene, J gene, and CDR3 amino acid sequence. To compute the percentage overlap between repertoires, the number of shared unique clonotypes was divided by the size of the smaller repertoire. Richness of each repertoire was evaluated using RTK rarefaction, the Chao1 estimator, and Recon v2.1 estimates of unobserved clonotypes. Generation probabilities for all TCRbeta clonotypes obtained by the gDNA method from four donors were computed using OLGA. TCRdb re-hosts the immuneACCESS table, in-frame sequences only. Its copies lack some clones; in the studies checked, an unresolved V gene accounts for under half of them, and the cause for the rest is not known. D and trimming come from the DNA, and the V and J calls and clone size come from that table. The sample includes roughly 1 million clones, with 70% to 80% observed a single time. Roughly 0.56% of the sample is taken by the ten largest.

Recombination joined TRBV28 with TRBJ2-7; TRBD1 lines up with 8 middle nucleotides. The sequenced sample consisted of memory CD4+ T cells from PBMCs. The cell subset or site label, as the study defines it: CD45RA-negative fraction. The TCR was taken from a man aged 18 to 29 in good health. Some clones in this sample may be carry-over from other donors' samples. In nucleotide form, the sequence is TGTGCCAGCACCCGAGACAGGGGTAGCGGCCAAACCTACGAGCAGTACTTC. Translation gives CASTRDRGSGQTYEQYF.